Below are 15 T cell receptor beta chains sequenced from a single sample in a study of blood T cell repertoires in COVID-19. TCRdb keeps only in-frame clones here, not all; method: immunoSEQ multiplex PCR. The top ten clones hold approximately 9% of a sample with approximately 250,000 clones, approximately 87% of them seen once. Sequencing was done on a sample of peripheral blood. The receptors come from a human donor in a cohort sampled during active COVID-19.

This CDR3 is CASSPPNRGTEAFF. The DNA for the CDR3 is TGTGCCAGCTCACCACCGAACAGGGGGACTGAAGCTTTCTTT. The V call is TRBV18, the J call TRBJ1-1, with 8 bases that match TRBD1. V trimming: 0 bases; J trimming: 5 bases; junction bases outside the gene matches: 2. Germline V CDR1 and CDR2: KGHSH, LQKENI. The CDR3 is made up of 14 amino acids.

The rearrangement uses TRBV5-1 and TRBJ2-1, with 13 bases fitting TRBD2. Germline V gene sequence: CDR1 SGHRS, CDR2 YFSETQ. The CDR3 consists of 16 residues. The V gene end was trimmed by 0 bases and the J gene end by 6 bases; junction bases not matched to a gene: 3. The CDR3 DNA reads as TGCGCCAGCAGCTTGGTAGGGACTAGCGGGATCAATGAGCAGTTCTTC. Amino acid sequence: CASSLVGTSGINEQFF.

This chain joins TRBV4-2 and TRBJ2-7, with 15 bases matching TRBD2. Germline V gene sequence: CDR1 LGHNA, CDR2 YNFKEQ. V lost 3 bases, J lost 2 bases, and 11 bases stayed unmatched. The CDR3 spans 19 residues. The CDR3 region is CASSQSGLAGGSRPYEQYF. The CDR3 nucleotides read TGTGCCAGCAGCCAGTCGGGACTAGCGGGAGGTTCCCGACCCTACGAGCAGTACTTC.

J is TRBJ2-7 and V is TRBV5-4; 10 bases line up with TRBD1. Looked up from germline, CDR1 is SGHNT and CDR2 is YYREEE (reference sequence). CDR3 length: 14 amino acids. V shed 3 bases, J shed 4 bases, and the junction held 4 bases outside the gene matches. The chain's CDR3 is CASSSDRGLYEQYF. The CDR3 DNA reads TGTGCCAGCAGCTCGGACAGGGGGTTATACGAGCAGTACTTC.

In its sample, this clone was seen a few times. V usage is TRBV14 and J usage is TRBJ2-2; no definite D call. Germline assignment: CDR1 SGHDN and CDR2 FVKESK. This CDR3 contains 15 residues. V was clipped by 4 bases and J by 0 bases, with 9 bases between them. CDR3 DNA: TGTGCCAGCAGCCGGGCCCTTACGAACACCGGGGAGCTGTTTTTT. Encoded protein: CASSRALTNTGELFF.

This clone has only a few counts. This chain joins TRBV4-2 and TRBJ1-5; D remains unclear. V gave up 0 bases and J gave up 5 bases, with 14 bases separating them. This CDR3 is 16 amino acids long. Germline CDR1 LGHNA, CDR2 YNFKEQ. For the CDR3, the DNA is TGTGCCAGCAGCCAAGATCCGAACACCAATTATCAGCCCCAGCATTTT. It is translated as CASSQDPNTNYQPQHF.

The chain couples TRBV29-1 to TRBJ2-1, with 10 bases matching TRBD2. CDR1 and CDR2 from the germline V gene are SQVTM and ANQGSEA. Trimming at V came to 0 bases and at J to 5 bases, leaving 16 bases not matched to a gene. The CDR3 spans 19 residues. The CDR3 protein is CSVEDWRQREGPGHNEQFF. The CDR3 DNA reads TGCAGCGTTGAAGATTGGCGACAGCGGGAGGGTCCGGGACACAATGAGCAGTTCTTC.

The sample holds one count of this clone. The gene calls are TRBV18 and TRBJ2-3; D is possibly TRBD2 (5 bases). V shed 3 bases and J shed 2 bases, with 12 bases lying between them. The CDR3 consists of 15 residues. CDR1 and CDR2 (germline): KGHSH, LQKENI. The CDR3 region has the DNA TGTGCCAGCTCACCCACAGACCTAGCCACAGATACGCAGTATTTT. Translating it yields CASSPTDLATDTQYF.

This clone was observed a few times. This sample includes further DNA sequences coding for the same CDR3. The chain employs TRBV5-1 and TRBJ1-1; D call uncertain. Trimming took 3 bases from V and 0 from J, leaving 6 bases between them. The germline CDR1 and CDR2 sequences are SGHRS and YFSETQ. The CDR3 runs to 13 residues. CDR3 bases: TGCGCCAGCAGCTCGGGTTTGAACACTGAAGCTTTCTTT. It is translated as CASSSGLNTEAFF.

This chain connects TRBV7-8 to TRBJ1-4, with TRBD1 as a possible D gene (5 bases). The CDR3 is 15 residues long. The V gene's germline CDR1 is SGHVS and CDR2 FQNEAQ. V was trimmed by 2 bases and J by 4 bases, leaving 11 bases between them. This CDR3 is CASSLLTALNEKLFF. The CDR3 region has the DNA TGTGCCAGCAGCTTACTGACAGCTCTTAATGAAAAACTGTTTTTT. The full variable domain, completed using reference TRBV7-8 and TRBJ1-4, is GAGVSQSPRYKVAKRGQDVALRCDPISGHVSLFWYQQALGQGPEFLTYFQNEAQLDKSGLPSDRFFAERPEGSVSTLKIQRTQQEDSAVYLCASSLLTALNEKLFFGSGTQLSVL.

This clone was found a few times. This chain links TRBV3-1 (or the pseudogene TRBV3-2) with TRBJ1-6; no reliable D call. Germline V gene lookup returns CDR1 LGHDT and CDR2 YNNKEL (reference sequence). V was trimmed by 1 base and J by 13 bases, leaving 8 bases between them. The CDR3 loop spans 12 amino acids. The CDR3 coding sequence is TGTGCCAGCAGCCAAGCGGCAGGCCCCCTCCACTTT. Its translation is CASSQAAGPLHF.

The chain recombines TRBV27 with TRBJ1-4, with unresolved D. Between the trimmed V and J ends, which lost 3 bases and 0 bases, there was a span of 8 bases. The germline V gene encodes CDR1 MNHEY and CDR2 SMNVEV (reference sequence). The CDR3 spans 15 residues. CDR3 amino acids: CASSLGVATNEKLFF. The CDR3 DNA reads as TGTGCCAGCAGTTTGGGAGTTGCAACTAATGAAAAACTGTTTTTT.

CDR3 bases: TGCGCCAGCAGCCAACGGACAGGGATCTCCTACGAGCAGTACTTC. Amino acid sequence: CASSQRTGISYEQYF. The V gene is TRBV4-3, the J gene TRBJ2-7, with 8 positions matching TRBD1. The germline CDR1 and CDR2 sequences are LGHNA and YSLEER. The CDR3 is made up of 15 amino acids. With 2 bases clipped from V and 0 bases from J, the junction kept 3 bases outside the gene matches.

The CDR3 DNA is TGTGCCAGCTCAGTCGTGACTTCTGACTCCTACGAGCAGTACTTC. This gives the protein CASSVVTSDSYEQYF. The genes are TRBV18 and TRBJ2-7; D gene uncertain. This CDR3 spans 15 amino acids. V lost 5 bases and J lost 0, with 14 bases in between. CDR1 is KGHSH and CDR2 is LQKENI in the germline V gene.

This rearrangement joins TRBV12-2 to TRBJ2-5; the table's D call of TRBD2 was not tested on the DNA. TRBV12-2 is described as a pseudogene. The CDR3 is made up of 17 amino acids. CDR3 loop: CASRFEWTSGVFETQYF. In DNA, the CDR3 is TGTGCAAGTCGCTTTGAATGGACTAGCGGGGTTTTTGAGACCCAGTACTTC.